Each of the 3 T cell receptor beta chains below was sequenced from the same sample in a study of T cells expressing NK-cell markers. TCRdb re-called the 5' RACE reads and catalogs CDR3 proteins one per entry, DNA excluded. This sample's table reports 130,000 to 150,000 distinct CDR3 sequences. The specimen sequenced was blood T cells: a sorted CD56 or NKG2C T cell subset, CD4+ or CD8+ T cells, or bulk PBMC T cells (not recorded which). Receptors originate from a man in his late teens or twenties in good health.

The chain has TRBV5-1 and TRBJ2-3; TCRdb reports TRBD2, a call that lacks DNA to check it against. Germline V gives CDR1 SGHRS, CDR2 YFSETQ. The CDR3 loop spans 18 amino acids. The CDR3 is CASSSAASGSYSTDTQYF.

V usage is TRBV6-1 and J usage is TRBJ1-1; TCRdb's D call of TRBD1 is untestable without DNA. The CDR3 consists of 15 residues. Germline V CDR1 and CDR2: MNHNS, SASEGT. The CDR3 spells CASSETGTRYAEAFF.

The chain combines TRBV5-5 with TRBJ2-7; the D call of TRBD1 rests on TCRdb alone, since no DNA is present to check it. CDR1 and CDR2 (germline): SGHKS, YYEKEE (reference sequence). The length of the CDR3 is 15 residues. CDR3: CASSLTGDGSYEQYF.